The source of this TCR beta chain is a study of PD-1 blockade in classical Hodgkin lymphoma. TCRdb keeps only in-frame clones here, not all; method: immunoSEQ multiplex PCR. In the table there are about 35,000 clones, less than 85% of which are singletons. General study results and limits: Baseline TCR diversity was reportedly lower in newly diagnosed patients than in healthy donors. It was reported as lower still in relapsed/refractory patients.

This clone showed up just once. The antigen is not known. After autologous stem cell transplantation all patients relapsed, and prior brentuximab vedotin exposure differed between cohorts. The CDR3 loop spans 14 amino acids. Deletions cut 8 bases from V and 0 bases from J, with 8 bases between. Germline CDR1 LNHDA, CDR2 SQIVND (reference sequence). The sequences come from peripheral blood mononuclear cells (PBMCs), collected before the second cycle of nivolumab. This sequence originates from a human donor with classical Hodgkin lymphoma. The chain couples TRBV19 to TRBJ2-6; TRBD1 is a possible D gene (6 bases). The chain's CDR3 is CASGQYSGANVLTF. DNA for the CDR3: TGTGCCAGTGGACAGTACTCTGGGGCCAACGTCCTGACTTTC. Complete variable domain (other parts from reference TRBV19 and TRBJ2-6): DGGITQSPKYLFRKEGQNVTLSCEQNLNHDAMYWYRQDPGQGLRLIYYSQIVNDFQKGDIAEGYSVSREKKESFPLTVTSAQKNPTAFYLCASGQYSGANVLTFGAGSRLTVL.